A selection of T cell receptor beta chains follows, all from one sample in a study of glioma-infiltrating T cells after dendritic cell vaccination. Method: immunoSEQ multiplex PCR; TCRdb's copy keeps in-frame clones and lacks some. This sample has 99,000 or so clones, with around 91% found just once. Sequenced material: blood, taken after dendritic cell vaccination. These receptors all come from a human donor with glioblastoma. Both conserved end residues are part of each CDR3. Fields, in order: J gene, V gene, D gene, clone size, CDR3 DNA, CDR3 protein. D genes are given only for firm matches. Size is omitted from some rows. Given values are once, few, many or a class for expanded clones.

J: TRBJ2-7; V: TRBV27; D: .; size: .; DNA: TGTGCCAGCAGCGGGAGCTCCTACGAGCAGTACTTC; CDR3: CASSGSSYEQYF
J: TRBJ1-6; V: TRBV27; D: TRBD1; size: .; DNA: TGTGCCAGCAGCGTAGACAGGGGAAATTCACCCCTCCACTTT; CDR3: CASSVDRGNSPLHF
J: TRBJ2-7; V: TRBV29-1; D: TRBD1; size: .; DNA: TGCAGCGTTGTCCGGACAGGGAGTACCTACGAGCAGTACTTC; CDR3: CSVVRTGSTYEQYF
J: TRBJ2-3; V: TRBV10-3; D: TRBD1; size: .; DNA: TGTGCCATCAGAGTCCCGGGACAGGGGTTCACCAGCACAGATACGCAGTATTTT; CDR3: CAIRVPGQGFTSTDTQYF
J: TRBJ1-2; V: TRBV7-8; D: TRBD1; size: .; DNA: TGTGCCAGCAGCCCGGTCGACAGGGGAACCTATGGCTACACCTTC; CDR3: CASSPVDRGTYGYTF
J: TRBJ2-1; V: TRBV7-9; D: TRBD2; size: .; DNA: TGTGCCAGCAGGGAAAGCGGGAGGCACTACAATGAGCAGTTCTTC; CDR3: CASRESGRHYNEQFF
J: TRBJ2-7; V: TRBV5-8; D: .; size: .; DNA: TGTGCCAGCAGTCGCGGGACGGTGGAGCAGTACTTC; CDR3: CASSRGTVEQYF
J: TRBJ2-5; V: TRBV5-4; D: .; size: .; DNA: TGTGCCAGCAGCTCTACCGCCTGGGGGCGGCAAGAGACCCAGTACTTC; CDR3: CASSSTAWGRQETQYF
J: TRBJ2-7; V: TRBV5-4; D: TRBD2; size: .; DNA: TGTGCCAGCAGGGCAACCGGGACTAGCGACTCCTACGAGCAGTACTTC; CDR3: CASRATGTSDSYEQYF
J: TRBJ2-1; V: TRBV11-2; D: .; size: .; DNA: TGTGCCAGCAGCTTAGGGAGGGGGGGTTACTACAATGAGCAGTTCTTC; CDR3: CASSLGRGGYYNEQFF
J: TRBJ1-1; V: TRBV2; D: .; size: few; DNA: TGTGCCAGCAGTGGGTCCTCGGGTAGTGCTTTCTTT; CDR3: CASSGSSGSAFF
J: TRBJ2-5; V: TRBV5-5; D: .; size: .; DNA: TGTGCCAGCAGATCTCTCGGGCAAGAGACCCAGTACTTC; CDR3: CASRSLGQETQYF
J: TRBJ2-5; V: TRBV6-5; D: TRBD2; size: .; DNA: TGTGCCAGCAGTTACCCGACTAGCGGGGGACAAGAGACCCAGTACTTC; CDR3: CASSYPTSGGQETQYF
J: TRBJ2-7; V: TRBV10-1; D: .; size: .; DNA: TGCGCCAGCAGTGCGAGGGTCCTTGGCGAGCAGTACTTC; CDR3: CASSARVLGEQYF
J: TRBJ2-3; V: TRBV10-2; D: TRBD2; size: .; DNA: TGCGCCAGCAGCTTACTAGCGAACACAGATACGCAGTATTTT; CDR3: CASSLLANTDTQYF
J: TRBJ2-1; V: TRBV11-2; D: TRBD2; size: .; DNA: TGTGCCAGCAGCACTTGGCGGGAGGGTCACAATGAGCAGTTCTTC; CDR3: CASSTWREGHNEQFF
J: TRBJ1-4; V: TRBV7-9; D: .; size: once; DNA: TGTGCCAGCAGCTTAGGAGGGGAAAAACTGTTTTTT; CDR3: CASSLGGEKLFF
J: TRBJ2-7; V: TRBV18; D: .; size: .; DNA: TGTGCCAGCTCCCAAGGGGCGGACGCACGAACTTACGAGCAGTACTTC; CDR3: CASSQGADARTYEQYF
J: TRBJ2-7; V: TRBV13; D: .; size: .; DNA: TGTGCCAGCAGCTTGGCCAGGGGAAGGGAGCAGTACTTC; CDR3: CASSLARGREQYF
J: TRBJ2-5; V: TRBV9; D: TRBD2; size: .; DNA: TGTGCCAGCAGCGTTGGAGCGGGAGACCCCCCCTGGGAGACCCAGTACTTC; CDR3: CASSVGAGDPPWETQYF
J: TRBJ2-7; V: TRBV4-1; D: TRBD1; size: .; DNA: TGCGCCAGCAGCCAAGGACGCGACAGGGGCTACGAGCAGTACTTC; CDR3: CASSQGRDRGYEQYF
J: TRBJ1-6; V: TRBV15; D: TRBD1; size: .; DNA: TGTGCCACCAGCAGAGATCGTCAGGGGGCTGGGTCACCCCTCCACTTT; CDR3: CATSRDRQGAGSPLHF
J: TRBJ1-2; V: TRBV7-8; D: .; size: .; DNA: TGTGCCAGCAGCTTAGGGACAGCTAACTATGGCTACACCTTC; CDR3: CASSLGTANYGYTF
J: TRBJ1-2; V: TRBV4-1; D: .; size: once; DNA: TGCGCCAGCAGCCAAGCTGTCGGGATCTATGGCTACACCTTC; CDR3: CASSQAVGIYGYTF
J: TRBJ1-6; V: TRBV7-3; D: .; size: once; DNA: TGTGCCAGCAGCTTTGAGGATTCACCCCTCCACTTT; CDR3: CASSFEDSPLHF